This T cell receptor beta chain was captured in a study of beta chain features in type 1 diabetes. Whole-study results and caveats: The question left open here concerned HLA type influencing TCRB rearrangement. A cDNA-based sequencing approach could over-represent cells with high TCR expression.

This clone has just a few counts. What it binds is unknown. This specimen includes other DNA sequences encoding the same CDR3. Blood was drawn once from each donor into heparinised tubes. The draws averaged around 110 mL. CD4+ naive, central memory, regulatory and stem cell-like memory cells were sorted via CD45RO/CCR7/CD25/CD127/CD95/CD27. Expressed TCRB transcripts were sequenced after all isolated RNA was converted to cDNA. Repertoires were generated with immunoSEQ multiplex PCR, while TCRdb's copy carries only in-frame clones and drops some. The data hold about 900,000 clones, with 17% observed a single time. Sequenced input: naive CD4+ T cells from blood. The source of this sequence is a woman younger than 30 in good health.

The CDR3 here is CATSRDLTVAGELFF. DNA of the CDR3: TGTGCCACCAGCAGGGATCTGACTGTCGCCGGGGAGCTGTTTTTT. The chain uses TRBV15 and TRBJ2-2; D remains unclear. The germline V gene has CDR1 LNHNV and CDR2 YYDKDF (reference sequence). The length of the CDR3 is 15 residues. V dropped 3 bases and J dropped 6 bases, with 14 bases sitting between them.